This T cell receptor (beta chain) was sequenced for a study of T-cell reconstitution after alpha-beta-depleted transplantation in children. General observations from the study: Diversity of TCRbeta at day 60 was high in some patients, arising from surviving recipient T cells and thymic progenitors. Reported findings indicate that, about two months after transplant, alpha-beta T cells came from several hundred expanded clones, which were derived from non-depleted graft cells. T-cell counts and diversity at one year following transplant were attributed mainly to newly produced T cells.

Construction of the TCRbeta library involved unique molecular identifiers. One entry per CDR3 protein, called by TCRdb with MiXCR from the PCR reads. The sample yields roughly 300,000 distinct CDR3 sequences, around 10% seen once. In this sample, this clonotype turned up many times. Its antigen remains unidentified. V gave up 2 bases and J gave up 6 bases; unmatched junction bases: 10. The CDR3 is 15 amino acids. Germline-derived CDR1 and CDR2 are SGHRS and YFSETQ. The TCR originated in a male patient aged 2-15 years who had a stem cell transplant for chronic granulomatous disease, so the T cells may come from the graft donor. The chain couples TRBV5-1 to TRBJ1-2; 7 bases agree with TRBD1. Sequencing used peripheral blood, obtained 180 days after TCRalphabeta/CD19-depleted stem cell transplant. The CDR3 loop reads CASSFGTVSLDGYTF. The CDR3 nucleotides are TGCGCCAGCAGCTTTGGGACAGTCTCTTTGGATGGCTACACCTTC.